This T cell receptor (beta chain) is drawn from a study of graft-versus-host responses after intestinal transplantation (dated by TCRdb to the early 2020s). Notes on the research overall: The transplants that recipients got were multivisceral, liver-intestinal, or isolated intestinal. Every recipient was given anti-thymocyte globulin induction, followed by about three years of maintenance tacrolimus and steroids. Graft-versus-host and host-versus-graft alloreactive T cell clones were tracked in the graft, circulation and bone marrow after intestinal transplantation using bulk TCR-beta CDR3 sequencing. Alloreactive clones were identified by sequencing pre-transplant mixed lymphocyte reaction products and comparing them with unstimulated pre-transplant donor and recipient T cells. The cohort enrolled approximately 24 intestinal transplant recipients including one retransplant, and a few patients lacking pretransplant specimens were excluded. A peak of at least 4% donor T cells among recipient peripheral blood mononuclear cells was the definition used for donor T cell macrochimerism. Instead of going to the commercial service, samples from a few later patients were sequenced in-house on an Illumina MiSeq and processed with MiXCR.

CDR1 and CDR2, per the germline V gene, are SGDLS and YYNGEE. The CDR3 numbers 18 residues from cysteine through phenylalanine. The kept DNA is CDR3 alone, 54 bases in frame from the first base. The germline V and J ends show losses of 3 bases and 0 bases respectively, and no gene match explains 13 bases of the junction. What the study reported, not specific to this receptor: The relatively low number and heterogeneity of intestinal transplant patients limited the conclusions. GvH clones turned up in recipient bone marrow, with some appearing earlier in ileal mucosa or blood, a pattern consistent with an intestinal mucosal origin. Early after transplant, declines in HvG clones were associated with peak levels of circulating GvH clones. Patients with donor T cell macrochimerism had high GvH to HvG T cell clonal ratios in their allografts.

Receptors were amplified or captured by the immunoSEQ multiplex PCR assay. In most patients, genomic DNA was isolated using the Qiagen DNeasy Blood and Tissue Kit and sent frozen to Adaptive Biotechnologies for TCR sequencing. For most patients, genomic DNA was subjected to high-throughput TCR-beta CDR3 sequencing by Adaptive Biotechnologies. In the original analysis: TCR sequencing data for some 17 patients were retrieved from Adaptive's ImmunoSEQ software; three other patients were processed with MiXCR and VDJtools. To correct CD4 versus CD8 sorting errors, sequences present in both subsets at a frequency ratio below 5:1 were removed. CDR3 nucleotide sequences shared by donor and recipient were removed because the origin of these sequences could not be assigned. To count as alloreactive, a clone needed at least 2-fold expansion over unstimulated cells and a minimum CFSE-low frequency of 0.002% (template counts) or 0.001% (read counts). Clones were considered mappable if detected in sequenced pre-transplant spleen, lymph node, or MLR CFSE-low populations of the donor or recipient. Cumulative frequency of alloreactive clones was calculated as a percentage of all sequences weighted by copy number. TCRdb re-hosts the immuneACCESS table, in-frame sequences only. Its copies lack some clones; in the studies checked, an unresolved V gene accounts for under half of them, and the cause for the rest is not known. V and J calls and clone size are those listed in that table; D and trimming were worked out from the DNA. The sample contains more than 40,000 clones, about 95% of them found a single time. The ten largest clones take up around 0.23% of the sample.

The time point label of this sample denotes: cells obtained before transplantation from donor or recipient. CD3+CD4+ and CD3+CD8+ populations were FACS-sorted from unstimulated pre-transplant donor and recipient cells taken from spleen or lymph nodes. Concerning this clone: There is no known antigen for this receptor. The record has no base qualities; no much larger clone is one base away.

Sequenced here: unstimulated CD8+ T cells sorted from spleen or lymph node cells, sampled before transplant. The sequence derives from a human donor who was the organ donor for an intestinal transplant. The V gene is TRBV9 and the J gene is TRBJ1-1; 8 central nucleotides agree with TRBD1. The CDR3 in this case is CASSANPWGQALNTEAFF. The DNA is as follows: TGTGCCAGCAGCGCGAACCCGTGGGGACAGGCGTTGAACACTGAAGCTTTCTTT. With the portions outside the CDR3 filled from the reference TRBV9 and TRBJ1-1 genes, the complete variable region becomes DSGVTQTPKHLITATGQRVTLRCSPRSGDLSVYWYQQSLDQGLQFLIQYYNGEERAKGNILERFSAQQFPDLHSELNLSSLELGDSALYFCASSANPWGQALNTEAFFGQGTRLTVV.